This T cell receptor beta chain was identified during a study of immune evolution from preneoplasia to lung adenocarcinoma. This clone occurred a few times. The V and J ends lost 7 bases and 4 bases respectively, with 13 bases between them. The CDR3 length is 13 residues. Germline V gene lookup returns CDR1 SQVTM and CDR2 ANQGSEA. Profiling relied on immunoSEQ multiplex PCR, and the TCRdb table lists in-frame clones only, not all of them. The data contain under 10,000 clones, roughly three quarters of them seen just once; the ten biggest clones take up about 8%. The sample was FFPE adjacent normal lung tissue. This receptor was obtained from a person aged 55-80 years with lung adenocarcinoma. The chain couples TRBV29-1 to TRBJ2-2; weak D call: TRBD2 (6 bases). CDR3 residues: CSGTAGFTGELFF. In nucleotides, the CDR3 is TGCAGCGGCACAGCGGGCTTCACCGGGGAGCTGTTTTTT.